This T cell receptor beta chain was observed in a study of T cell responses to AZD1222 COVID-19 vaccine (dated by TCRdb to the early 2020s). About the study as a whole: AZD1222 recipients with second doses at about 4 weeks or about 12 weeks were pooled, because spike-specific TCR depth and breadth did not differ between schedules. Trial participants were enrolled by age into subgroups of 18-55, 56-69 and 70-plus years, and around 140, 26 and 57 TCR-sequenced participants, respectively, were included in these subgroups. TCR sequencing covered 233 trial participants: roughly 200 given two doses of AZD1222 and about 26 given two doses of MenACWY control vaccine.

The CDR3 regions of human TCRbeta chains were subjected to immunosequencing. Per the original workflow: Repertoire TCRs were matched against a reference library of SARS-CoV-2-specific TCRs generated with the MIRA antigen-specificity platform. Breadth was defined as the fraction of unique TCRs that were SARS-CoV-2-associated. Depth was defined as the fraction of total T cells that were SARS-CoV-2-associated. Each spike-specific TCR was assigned to its reactive spike region and to a CD4 or CD8 class using the MIRA data. Log10-transformed breadth and depth values were compared by one-way ANOVA with Sidak's multiple comparisons tests. Held by TCRdb, this immuneACCESS table contains in-frame sequences only and omits some clones. Under half of the omission traces to an unresolved V gene where checked; the cause of the rest is unknown. V, J and clone size are those of that table, while D and trimming were read from the DNA. The table for this sample lists 97,000 or so clones; roughly 84% of them were counted only once. The top ten clones comprise approximately 17% of the sample.

Beyond this particular receptor, the publication reports: The 56-69-year group was small, and its depth increase did not reach significance, likely because of low power. Nearly half of unique spike-specific TCRs reportedly recognized epitopes outside regions mutated in the B.1.351 and B.1.1.7 variants. After two AZD1222 doses, both the breadth and the depth of spike-specific TCRs were significantly higher than at day 0 and than in MenACWY recipients. Conclusions about previously exposed vaccinees are limited, since just 5 or 6 AZD1222 recipients were seropositive for SARS-CoV-2 at baseline. Most participants were white British and females outnumbered males, and the authors suggested that clonal diversity may have been underestimated. Because no day 14 peak-response samples were available, the repertoires could be characterized only after the peak T cell response. The whole spike protein was spanned by vaccine-associated CD4 TCRs, and dominant responses were seen in regions 160-218 and 743-854.

From the cysteine up to the phenylalanine, the CDR3 has a length of 14 residues. Only the CDR3 region is kept as DNA, spanning 42 bases read in frame from base 1. V sheds 2 bases and J sheds 0 bases, leaving 7 bases between their ends. The germline V gene sets CDR1 to KGHSH and CDR2 to LQKENI. As regards this clone: It lacks a known antigen. Per-nucleotide qualities are absent, and no much larger clonotype sits a single base away.

In light of the paper, this sample's time point label describes: baseline before first vaccination. The vaccinee samples were drawn from two UK trials, COV001 and COV002, one of which was a single-blind randomized controlled phase 2/3 trial testing AZD1222 (ChAdOx1 nCoV-19) in healthy adults. Trial participant PBMC samples were collected at day 0 and day 28 after the second dose for TCRbeta chain sequencing. This chain is built from TRBV18 and TRBJ1-1, with no confidently assigned D gene. This receptor was taken from an adult in good health. The specimen was peripheral blood, collected on day 0 of AZD1222 vaccination. The nucleotide sequence is given as TGTGCCAGCTCACCAGGGTTGTTGAACACTGAAGCTTTCTTT. Its translation reads: CASSPGLLNTEAFF.